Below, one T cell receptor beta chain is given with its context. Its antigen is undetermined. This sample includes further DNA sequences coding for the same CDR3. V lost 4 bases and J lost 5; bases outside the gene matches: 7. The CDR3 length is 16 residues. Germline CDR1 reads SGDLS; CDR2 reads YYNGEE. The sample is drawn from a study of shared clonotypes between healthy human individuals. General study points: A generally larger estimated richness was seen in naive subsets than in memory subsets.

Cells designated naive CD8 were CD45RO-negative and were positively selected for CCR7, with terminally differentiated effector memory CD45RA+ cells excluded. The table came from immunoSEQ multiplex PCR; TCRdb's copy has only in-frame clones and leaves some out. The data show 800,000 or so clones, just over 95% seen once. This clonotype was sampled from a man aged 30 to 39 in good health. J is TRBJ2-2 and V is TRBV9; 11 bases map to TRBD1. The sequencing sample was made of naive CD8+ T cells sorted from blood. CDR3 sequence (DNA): TGTGCCAGCAGCTCTCCGGGACAGGGGGATACCGGGGAGCTGTTTTTT. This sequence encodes CASSSPGQGDTGELFF.